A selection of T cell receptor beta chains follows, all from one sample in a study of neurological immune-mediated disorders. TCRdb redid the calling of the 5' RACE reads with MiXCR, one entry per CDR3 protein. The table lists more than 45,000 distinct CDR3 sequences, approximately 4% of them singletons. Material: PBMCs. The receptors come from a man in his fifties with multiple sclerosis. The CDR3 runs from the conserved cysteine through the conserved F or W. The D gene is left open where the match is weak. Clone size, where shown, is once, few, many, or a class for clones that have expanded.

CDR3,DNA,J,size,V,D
CASSYSSGIGETQYF,TGTGCCAGCAGTTACTCCTCAGGGATAGGGGAGACCCAGTACTTC,TRBJ2-5,many,TRBV6-5,-
CASRNKTGSNSPLNF,TGCGCCAGCCGAAATAAAACAGGGAGTAATTCACCCCTCAACTTT,TRBJ1-6,-,TRBV5-1,-
CASSVGTGPNQPQHF,TGTGCCAGCAGCGTAGGGACAGGACCGAATCAGCCCCAGCATTTT,TRBJ1-5,many,TRBV7-8,TRBD1
CAISESPGTSGKSSYNEQFF,TGTGCCATCAGTGAGTCCCCAGGGACTAGCGGGAAGAGCTCCTACAATGAGCAGTTCTTC,TRBJ2-1,few,TRBV10-3,TRBD2
CSASDRMPETQYF,TGCAGTGCTTCCGACAGGATGCCTGAGACCCAGTACTTC,TRBJ2-5,many,TRBV20-1,-
CASSPTGASGKETQYF,TGTGCCAGCAGTCCTACAGGAGCTAGCGGAAAAGAGACCCAGTACTTC,TRBJ2-5,many,TRBV28,TRBD2
CASSFGLAGYEQYF,TGTGCCAGCAGTTTCGGACTAGCGGGCTACGAGCAGTACTTC,TRBJ2-7,many,TRBV12-3/TRBV12-4,TRBD2
CASSPLRRDRGHEQYF,TGTGCCAGCAGTCCACTTCGGCGGGACAGGGGCCACGAGCAGTACTTC,TRBJ2-7,-,TRBV28,TRBD1
CAISDGLAGVEQFF,TGTGCCATCAGTGACGGCCTAGCGGGTGTTGAGCAGTTCTTC,TRBJ2-1,many,TRBV10-3,TRBD2
CASSLPPGTVGYEQFF,TGTGCCAGCAGCTTACCTCCCGGGACAGTAGGGTATGAGCAGTTCTTC,TRBJ2-1,few,TRBV7-9,TRBD1
CASSLEEGQQFF,TGTGCCAGCAGCTTGGAAGAGGGACAGCAGTTCTTC,TRBJ2-1,many,TRBV5-6,-
CASSLGSRGSSEQYF,TGCGCCAGCAGCTTGGGGTCTAGAGGATCTTCCGAGCAGTACTTC,TRBJ2-7,-,TRBV5-1,-
CASSGGASNTEAFF,TGCGCCAGCAGCGGGGGGGCATCGAACACTGAAGCTTTCTTT,TRBJ1-1,many,TRBV5-1,-
CSATTGTGIIKQYF,TGCAGTGCAACTACCGGGACAGGGATTATTAAGCAGTACTTC,TRBJ2-7,many,TRBV20-1,TRBD1
CASSSMAYEQYF,TGTGCCAGCAGCTCGATGGCCTACGAGCAGTACTTC,TRBJ2-7,many,TRBV7-9,-
CASSVGQAGAQETQYF,TGTGCCAGCAGTGTGGGTCAGGCGGGGGCCCAAGAGACCCAGTACTTC,TRBJ2-5,many,TRBV2,-
CASSPVGGTDTQYF,TGCGCCAGCAGTCCGGTGGGGGGCACAGATACGCAGTATTTT,TRBJ2-3,-,TRBV5-1,-
CASSPRTSGDTGELFF,TGTGCCAGCAGCCCTCGGACTAGCGGGGACACCGGGGAGCTGTTTTTT,TRBJ2-2,many,TRBV12-3/TRBV12-4,TRBD2
CASIERGDEQFF,TGTGCCAGCATTGAAAGAGGCGATGAGCAGTTCTTC,TRBJ2-1,many,TRBV6-6,-
CASSKDTSNQPQHF,TGTGCCAGCAGTAAGGATACTAGCAATCAGCCCCAGCATTTT,TRBJ1-5,many,TRBV2,-
CASRVGQQETQYF,TGTGCCAGCAGAGTGGGACAGCAAGAGACCCAGTACTTC,TRBJ2-5,many,TRBV7-9,TRBD1
CASSFQGGVWNQPQHF,TGTGCCAGCAGCTTTCAGGGAGGGGTTTGGAATCAGCCCCAGCATTTT,TRBJ1-5,few,TRBV7-2,-
CASSQGRGIGANVLTF,TGCGCCAGCAGCCAAGGCAGGGGGATCGGGGCCAACGTCCTGACTTTC,TRBJ2-6,many,TRBV4-1,TRBD1
CASPWMASGYNEQFF,TGCGCCAGCCCGTGGATGGCTAGCGGGTACAATGAGCAGTTCTTC,TRBJ2-1,-,TRBV5-1,TRBD2
CASRGGGDHEQFF,TGCGCCAGCAGAGGAGGAGGGGACCATGAGCAGTTCTTC,TRBJ2-1,many,TRBV5-1,-
CASRRNDGSYTEAFF,TGTGCCAGCAGGCGCAACGATGGGTCTTACACTGAAGCTTTCTTT,TRBJ1-1,few,TRBV7-2,-
CSARYRDTNEQYF,TGCAGTGCTAGATACCGGGACACTAACGAGCAGTACTTC,TRBJ2-7,many,TRBV20-1,-